What follows is one T cell receptor beta chain and its context. Its antigen is still unknown. Assay used: immunoSEQ multiplex PCR; TCRdb lists only in-frame clones, some missing. The sample has 150,000 or so clones; about 87% are singletons. CDR1 MDHEN and CDR2 SYDVKM come from the germline V gene. The CDR3 sequence is 14 residues long. Deletions cut 5 bases from V and 5 bases from J, with 13 bases between. This sample was taken from a study of cytomegalovirus exposure and HLA in healthy donors. Study conclusions and caveats: A list of more than 150 TCR beta chains associated with cytomegalovirus was given. Cytomegalovirus status, reportedly, was diagnosed with high specificity and sensitivity by the classifier. For most TCR sequences rarity was the rule, although some public TCRs occurred in many donors. In vitro, a few CMV-associated chains proved specific for CMV antigens.

The receptor comes from a woman aged 25 to 45 in good health and CMV-seropositive. The source material was PBMCs. The V and J genes are TRBV28 and TRBJ1-5, with a possible D match to TRBD1 (5 bases). This CDR3 reads CASSRLREYQPQHF. Here the CDR3 DNA reads TGTGCCAGCAGTCGCCTCAGGGAATATCAGCCCCAGCATTTT.